This TCR beta chain was recorded in a study of T cell clones after liver transplantation. Per the germline V gene, CDR1 is SGHRS and CDR2 is YFSETQ. This CDR3 has 15 residues. Trimming removed 8 bases at V and 6 bases at J, with 24 bases between. Thawed unstimulated PBMCs were FACS-sorted by CD3, CD4 and CD8 into two populations. TCRdb keeps only in-frame clones here, not all; method: immunoSEQ multiplex PCR. The repertoire includes roughly 80,000 clones, roughly 83% of them detected once, and 2.5% to 3% sits in the top ten. The sample consisted of CD4+ T cells from blood, taken at the 22-month timepoint. V is TRBV5-1 and J is TRBJ2-7, with TRBD1 as a possible D gene (6 bases). This receptor was taken from a human patient who received a liver transplant. Part of the T cell pool may stem from the graft donor. CDR3 DNA: TGCGCCAGTAAAGAGTGGCAGGGGTCGACGGGCGAGCAGTACTTC. Its protein is CASKEWQGSTGEQYF.